Listed below are T cell receptor beta chains from one sample, sequenced in a study of post-analysis software for immune sequencing data. MiXCR, run by TCRdb on the PCR reads, gives a single entry per CDR3 protein. Of 170,000 or so distinct CDR3 sequences in the sample, 30% were seen once. The source material was blood. These receptors came from a girl aged 10 to 17 with multiple sclerosis. Each CDR3 is given with its conserved first and last residue.

TRBJ1-5 | TRBV5-1 | CASSPQGNQPQHF
TRBJ2-1 | TRBV6-2/TRBV6-3 | CASSDITSYEQFF
TRBJ2-7 | TRBV7-8 | CASSEVTAEQYF
TRBJ2-7 | TRBV9 | CASSVSPHYEQYF
TRBJ2-7 | TRBV7-9 | CASSLAPQLNYEQYF
TRBJ2-1 | TRBV9 | CASSVVAGWGPREGSNEQFF
TRBJ1-1 | TRBV7-3 | CASSPTGSAMNTEAFF
TRBJ1-1 | TRBV20-1 | CSATRTEAFF
TRBJ1-2 | TRBV5-1 | CASTLGNRATDGYTF
TRBJ2-4 | TRBV28 | CASSYRVAGNIQYF
TRBJ1-2 | TRBV7-9 | CASSPVAWKSYTF
TRBJ2-1 | TRBV20-1 | CSARAPSGPNEQFF
TRBJ2-7 | TRBV27 | CASRPFRGSYSEQYF
TRBJ2-5 | TRBV20-1 | CSAPGRTQETQYF
TRBJ2-7 | TRBV25-1 | CASSDLGGGLYEQYF
TRBJ2-2 | TRBV9 | CASSVGGRDAGELFF
TRBJ1-2 | TRBV4-1 | CASSPEGTNYGYTF
TRBJ2-1 | TRBV27 | CASSAAGVTNEQFF
TRBJ2-1 | TRBV4-1 | CASSQDEVSLRFF
TRBJ2-1 | TRBV29-1 | CSVEQDSGVDEQFF
TRBJ1-1 | TRBV5-1 | CASSLAIYRGSNTEAFF
TRBJ2-7 | TRBV5-1 | CASSWDYLYEQYF
TRBJ2-1 | TRBV18 | CASSPQGNYNEQFF
TRBJ2-2 | TRBV12-3/TRBV12-4 | CASRNLTGELFF
TRBJ1-4 | TRBV7-9 | CASSSWGGDLDEKLFF
TRBJ2-1 | TRBV11-2 | CASSPRTSGRAKQFF
TRBJ1-5 | TRBV15 | CATTNRGTGPNQPQHF
TRBJ2-7 | TRBV5-1 | CASSWTGSYEQYF
TRBJ1-4 | TRBV29-1 | CSVEDGGGGEKLFF
TRBJ2-1 | TRBV4-1 | CASSLLAGGPHEQFF
TRBJ2-1 | TRBV4-1 | CASSHETSGISDEQFF
. | TRBV9 | CASSASRDRGHEQYF
TRBJ2-7 | TRBV12-3/TRBV12-4 | CASSFTRTSPYEQYF
TRBJ1-6 | TRBV12-3/TRBV12-4 | CASSPDRGQSPLHF
TRBJ2-4 | TRBV7-9 | CASSLATSGASKNIQYF
TRBJ1-1 | TRBV11-2 | CASSLYGTGATEAFF
TRBJ2-5 | TRBV10-3 | CASLSGGRSYNEQYF
TRBJ1-1 | TRBV9 | CACSRSRDTEAFF
TRBJ2-5 | TRBV14 | CASRLDGETQYF
TRBJ2-7 | TRBV20-1 | CRAPVGGTDEQYF
TRBJ2-5 | TRBV5-4 | CASSRRTSGTGETQYF
TRBJ1-1 | TRBV29-1 | CSVDHRGNTEAFF
TRBJ1-6 | TRBV6-5 | CASKTGDNSPLHF
TRBJ2-1 | TRBV12-3/TRBV12-4 | CASSFESSSYNEQFF
TRBJ1-6 | TRBV18 | CASSPTDRGSPLHF
TRBJ1-1 | TRBV30 | CAWSVLAQAGSEAFF
TRBJ2-7 | TRBV20-1 | CSARDAMLDGREQYF
TRBJ2-1 | TRBV20-1 | CSAGSGRASGEQFF
TRBJ1-3 | TRBV20-1 | CSARERDISLGGSGNTIYF
TRBJ2-1 | TRBV29-1 | CSVELNEQFF
TRBJ2-5 | TRBV11-1 | CASSPRTTETQYF
TRBJ1-2 | TRBV14 | CASSDLGARGYTF
TRBJ1-1 | TRBV5-6 | CASSLRMNTEAFF